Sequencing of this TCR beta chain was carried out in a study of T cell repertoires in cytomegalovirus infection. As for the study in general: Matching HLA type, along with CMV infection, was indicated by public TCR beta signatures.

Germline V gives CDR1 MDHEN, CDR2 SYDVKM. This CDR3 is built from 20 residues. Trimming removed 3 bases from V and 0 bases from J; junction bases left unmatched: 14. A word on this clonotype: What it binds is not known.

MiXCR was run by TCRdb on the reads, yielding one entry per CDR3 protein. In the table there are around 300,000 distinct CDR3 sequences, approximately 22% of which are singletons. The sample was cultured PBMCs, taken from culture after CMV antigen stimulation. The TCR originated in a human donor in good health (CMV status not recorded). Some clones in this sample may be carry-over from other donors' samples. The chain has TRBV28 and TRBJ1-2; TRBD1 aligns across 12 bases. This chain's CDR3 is CASSFGVNGTGGDTNYGYTF. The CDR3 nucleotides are TGTGCCAGCAGTTTTGGGGTAAACGGGACAGGGGGCGATACTAACTATGGCTACACCTTC.